The TCR beta chain described here comes from a study of blood T cell repertoires in COVID-19. In the authors' methods: Reference gene primer amplification in the assay estimated nucleated cell counts. Clones were read by immunoSEQ multiplex PCR, and TCRdb kept only the in-frame ones, dropping some. The V and J calls and clone size come from that table; D and trimming were worked out from the DNA. This sample has 150,000 or so clones, with approximately 82% found just once. This CDR3 is built from 16 residues. CDR1 SGHTA and CDR2 FQGTGA come from the germline V gene. The V gene lost 0 bases and the J gene lost 3 bases, with 15 bases spanning the gap.

The receptor was derived from a human donor with acute or convalescent COVID-19. The donor label of this sample is uncertain. Material: peripheral blood. The chain links TRBV7-3 to TRBJ2-7, with D tentatively TRBD2 (5 bases). CDR3 region: CASSLTGEGGYYEQYF. DNA of the CDR3: TGTGCCAGCAGCTTAACCGGCGAGGGCGGCTACTACGAGCAGTACTTC.